This T cell receptor beta chain was captured in a study of cytomegalovirus exposure and HLA in healthy donors. The V gene end was trimmed by 2 bases and the J gene end by 3 bases; junction bases not matched to a gene: 6. CDR3 size: 16 residues. CDR1 and CDR2 from the germline V gene are ENHRY and SYGVKD. The PCR had 60 Vbeta and 13 Jbeta primers. TCRdb's copy holds only in-frame clones and misses some; the assay was immunoSEQ multiplex PCR. The sample contains 160,000 or so clones, 80% of which appear only once. This TCR derives from a young man in good health and CMV-seropositive. Source material: PBMCs. The chain has TRBV10-3 and TRBJ1-5; the match to TRBD1 covers 8 bases. The CDR3 is CAISEPRQGINQPQHF. In DNA form, the CDR3 reads TGTGCCATCAGTGAGCCGCGACAGGGGATCAATCAGCCCCAGCATTTT.